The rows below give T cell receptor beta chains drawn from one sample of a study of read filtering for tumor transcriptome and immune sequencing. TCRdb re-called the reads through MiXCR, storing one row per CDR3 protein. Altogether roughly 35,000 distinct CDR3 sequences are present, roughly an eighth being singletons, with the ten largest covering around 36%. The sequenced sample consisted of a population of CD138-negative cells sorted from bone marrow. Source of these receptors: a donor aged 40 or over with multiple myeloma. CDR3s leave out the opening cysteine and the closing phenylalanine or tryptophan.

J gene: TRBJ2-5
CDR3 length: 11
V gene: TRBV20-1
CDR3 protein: SARETGEETQY

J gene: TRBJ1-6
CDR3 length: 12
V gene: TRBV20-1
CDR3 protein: SARVRARRSPLH

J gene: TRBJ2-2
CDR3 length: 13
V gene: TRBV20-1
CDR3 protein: SARPSTGFTGELF

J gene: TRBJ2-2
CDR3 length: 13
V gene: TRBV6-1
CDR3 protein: ASSRRGANTGELF

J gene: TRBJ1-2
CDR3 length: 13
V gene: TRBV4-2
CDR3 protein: ASNQEAGGGYGYT

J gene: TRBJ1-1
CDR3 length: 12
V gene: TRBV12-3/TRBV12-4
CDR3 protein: ASSQVDKNTEAF

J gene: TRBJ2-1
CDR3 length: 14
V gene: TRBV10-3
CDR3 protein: AISVSSGRTNNEQF

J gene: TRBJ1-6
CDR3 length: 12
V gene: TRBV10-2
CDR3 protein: ASSEPGAVSPLH

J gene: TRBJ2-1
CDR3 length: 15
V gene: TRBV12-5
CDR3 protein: ASGSLIRTMRSNEQF

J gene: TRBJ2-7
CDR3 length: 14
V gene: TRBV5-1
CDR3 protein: ASSLSSSGTSYEQY

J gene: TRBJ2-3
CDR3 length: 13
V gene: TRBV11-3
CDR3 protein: ASSLEGRSTDTQY

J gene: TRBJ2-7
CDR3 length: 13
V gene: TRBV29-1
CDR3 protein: SVDGTGTATKEQY

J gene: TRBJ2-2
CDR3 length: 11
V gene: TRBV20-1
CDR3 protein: SARAEVDGELF

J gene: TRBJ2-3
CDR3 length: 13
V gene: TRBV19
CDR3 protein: ASSTLPDSTDTQY

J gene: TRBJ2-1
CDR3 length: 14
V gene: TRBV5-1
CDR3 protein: ASSPGTSGRGNEQF

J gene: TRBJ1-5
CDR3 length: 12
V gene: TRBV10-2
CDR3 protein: AGRPGTGSQPQH

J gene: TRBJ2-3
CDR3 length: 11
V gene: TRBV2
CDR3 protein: ASIARPTDTQY

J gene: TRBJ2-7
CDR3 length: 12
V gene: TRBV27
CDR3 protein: ASSLRPSSYEQY